The present TCR beta chain was sequenced within a study of T cell repertoires in cytomegalovirus infection. Study-wide findings and caveats: CMV-specific TCR beta clonotypes restricted by HLA-C dominated the ex vivo response.

V lost 5 bases to trimming and J lost 2 bases; unmatched junction nucleotides: 5. The CDR3 is made up of 14 amino acids. CDR1 is SQVTM and CDR2 is ANQGSEA in the germline V gene. MiXCR was run by TCRdb on the reads, yielding one entry per CDR3 protein. This table has around 490,000 distinct CDR3 sequences, more than 25% appearing once. This clonotype has just a few counts. Its antigen remains unknown. The specimen was PBMCs. This clonotype originated in a human donor in good health (CMV status not recorded). Some clones in this sample may be carry-over from other donors' samples. The chain links TRBV29-1 to TRBJ1-4, with 7 bases matching TRBD1. CDR3 DNA: TGCAGCGTTTCTCTAGGGGGCACTAATGAAAAACTGTTTTTT. Its protein product is CSVSLGGTNEKLFF.